A single sample is the source of the 9 T cell receptor beta chains below, sequenced in a study of blood T cells in healthy people across ages. The use of a sample-barcoded 5' primer and a J-beta primer mix characterized a second PCR of about 6 to 11 cycles. TCRdb re-called the 5' RACE reads through MiXCR, storing one row per CDR3 protein. Seen here are roughly 1.6 million distinct CDR3 sequences, about 31% observed once, and the top ten hold 10% to 12%. The sequencing input was blood. The receptor set was obtained from a woman aged 25 to 39 in good health.

This chain uses TRBV20-1 with TRBJ2-7; D not resolved. Germline CDR1 reads DFQATT; CDR2 reads SNEGSKA (reference sequence). This CDR3 spans 10 amino acids. Trimming pared 0 bases from V and 9 bases from J, leaving 6 bases between. The CDR3 reads CSARDIGQYF. DNA of the CDR3: TGCAGTGCTAGAGATATCGGGCAGTACTTC.

This clonotype was observed a handful of times. This chain connects TRBV29-1 to TRBJ2-2; D is possibly TRBD1 (6 bases). Trimming took 7 bases from V and 0 from J, leaving 12 bases between them. This CDR3 is 14 amino acids long. The germline V gene has CDR1 SQVTM and CDR2 ANQGSEA. CDR3 nucleotide sequence: TGCAGCGCTCCAACAGGGACGAACACCGGGGAGCTGTTTTTT. Residues: CSAPTGTNTGELFF.

This clonotype has ten or more counts. V is TRBV7-2 and J is TRBJ1-1; D call uncertain. CDR1 and CDR2 (germline): SGHTA, FQGNSA. The CDR3 is 13 amino acids. V gave up 4 bases and J gave up 1 base, with 7 bases separating them. The DNA for the CDR3 is TGTGCCAGCAGCTACACTGAGAACACTGAAGCTTTCTTT. Its protein is CASSYTENTEAFF.

Note on this clonotype: Mismatch with germline at one junction end may stem from a read error. The rearrangement links TRBV6-2 or TRBV6-3 to TRBJ2-7; 10 nucleotides align to TRBD1. CDR3 size: 15 residues. Germline assignment: CDR1 MNHEY and CDR2 SVGEGT. CDR3 residues: CASSWDRGISCEQYF. For the CDR3, the DNA is TGTGCCAGCAGTTGGGACAGGGGAATCTCCTGCGAGCAGTACTTC.

The CDR3 protein is CASSQVRPSDTQYF. In DNA form, the CDR3 reads TGTGCCAGCAGCCAAGTTCGCCCTTCGGATACGCAGTATTTT. The V gene is TRBV14, the J gene TRBJ2-3; the D is unclear. Trimming stripped 1 base from V and 6 bases from J, with 11 bases between. Germline values: CDR1 SGHDN, CDR2 FVKESK. The CDR3 totals 14 residues.

The chain uses TRBV4-1 and TRBJ2-7; TRBD2 agrees at 10 bases. The germline V gene encodes CDR1 MGHRA and CDR2 YSYEKL. With 3 bases clipped from V and 2 bases from J, the junction kept 7 bases outside the gene matches. This CDR3 comprises 16 residues. The CDR3 DNA sequence: TGCGCCAGCAGCCATGCTAGCGGGAGCCCAGCCTACGAGCAGTACTTC. Translation gives CASSHASGSPAYEQYF.

This chain joins TRBV27 and TRBJ1-1; D remains unclear. V was pared by 0 bases and J by 1 base, with 6 bases between. Germline assignment: CDR1 MNHEY and CDR2 SMNVEV (reference sequence). CDR3 length: 14 residues. In DNA form, the CDR3 reads TGTGCCAGCAGTTTATCCCCAGGGAACACTGAAGCTTTCTTT. Amino acid sequence: CASSLSPGNTEAFF.

The V and J genes are TRBV15 and TRBJ1-2; D call uncertain. Germline V gives CDR1 LNHNV, CDR2 YYDKDF (reference sequence). This CDR3 is built from 13 residues. The V gene lost 1 base and the J gene lost 2 bases, with 5 bases spanning the gap. CDR3 in DNA: TGTGCCACCAGCAGAGTCCTGAACTATGGCTACACCTTC. Its protein is CATSRVLNYGYTF. Variable domain in full (rest from reference TRBV15 and TRBJ1-2): DAMVIQNPRYQVTQFGKPVTLSCSQTLNHNVMYWYQQKSSQAPKLLFHYYDKDFNNEADTPDNFQSRRPNTSFCFLDIRSPGLGDTAMYLCATSRVLNYGYTFGSGTRLTVV.

Ten or more counts support this clonotype. The chain has TRBV29-1 and TRBJ2-1, with D tentatively TRBD2 (5 bases). This CDR3 has 13 amino acids. V was pared by 6 bases and J by 5 bases, with 14 bases between. The germline V gene has CDR1 SQVTM and CDR2 ANQGSEA. CDR3 residues: CSVLEGHHNEQFF. DNA for the CDR3: TGCAGCGTGCTTGAGGGTCACCACAATGAGCAGTTCTTC.